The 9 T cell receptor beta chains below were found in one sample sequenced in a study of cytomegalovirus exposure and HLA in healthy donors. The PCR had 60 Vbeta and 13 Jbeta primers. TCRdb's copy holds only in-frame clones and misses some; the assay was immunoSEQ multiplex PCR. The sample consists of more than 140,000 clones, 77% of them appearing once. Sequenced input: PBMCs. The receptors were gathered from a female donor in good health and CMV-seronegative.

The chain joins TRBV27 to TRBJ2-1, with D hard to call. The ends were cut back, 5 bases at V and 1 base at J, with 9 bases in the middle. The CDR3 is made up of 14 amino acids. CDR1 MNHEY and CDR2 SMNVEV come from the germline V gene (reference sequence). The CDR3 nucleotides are TGTGCCAGCAGTCGATCCCAGTCCTACAATGAGCAGTTCTTC. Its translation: CASSRSQSYNEQFF.

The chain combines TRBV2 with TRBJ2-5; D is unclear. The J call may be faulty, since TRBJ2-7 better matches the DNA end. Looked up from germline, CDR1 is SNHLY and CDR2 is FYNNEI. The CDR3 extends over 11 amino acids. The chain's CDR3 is CASKSPYEQYF. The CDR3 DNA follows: TGTGCCAGCAAGAGCCCTTACGAGCAGTACTTC.

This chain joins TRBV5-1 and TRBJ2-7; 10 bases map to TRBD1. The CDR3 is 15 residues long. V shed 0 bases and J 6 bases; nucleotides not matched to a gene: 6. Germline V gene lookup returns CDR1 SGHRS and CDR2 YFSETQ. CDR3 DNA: TGCGCCAGCAGCTTGGGAGGACAGGGGGTTTGCGAGCAGTACTTC. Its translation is CASSLGGQGVCEQYF.

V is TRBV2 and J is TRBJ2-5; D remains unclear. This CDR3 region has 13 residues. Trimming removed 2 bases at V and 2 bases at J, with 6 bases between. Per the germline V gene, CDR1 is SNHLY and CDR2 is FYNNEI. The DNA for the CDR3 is TGTGCCAGCAGTGAATTAGAGCAAGAGACCCAGTACTTC. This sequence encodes CASSELEQETQYF.

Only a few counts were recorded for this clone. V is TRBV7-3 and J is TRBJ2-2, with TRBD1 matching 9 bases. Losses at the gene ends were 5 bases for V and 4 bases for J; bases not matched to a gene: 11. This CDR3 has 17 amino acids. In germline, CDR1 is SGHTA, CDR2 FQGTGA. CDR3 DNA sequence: TGTGCCAGCAGCCTTCAAGGCGACAGGGGGTTCACCGGGGAGCTGTTTTTT. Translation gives CASSLQGDRGFTGELFF.

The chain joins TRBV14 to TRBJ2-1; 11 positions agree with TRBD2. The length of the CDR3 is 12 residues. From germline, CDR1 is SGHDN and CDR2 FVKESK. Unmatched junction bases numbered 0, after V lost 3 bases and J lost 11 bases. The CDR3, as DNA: TGTGCCAGCAGCCAGACTAGCGGGAAGCAGTTCTTC. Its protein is CASSQTSGKQFF.

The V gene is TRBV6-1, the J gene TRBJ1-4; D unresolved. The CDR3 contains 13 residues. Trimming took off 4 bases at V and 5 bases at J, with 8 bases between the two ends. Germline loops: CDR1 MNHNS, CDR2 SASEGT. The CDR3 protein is CASSGSVNEKLFF. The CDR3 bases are TGTGCCAGCAGTGGGTCGGTAAATGAAAAACTGTTTTTT.

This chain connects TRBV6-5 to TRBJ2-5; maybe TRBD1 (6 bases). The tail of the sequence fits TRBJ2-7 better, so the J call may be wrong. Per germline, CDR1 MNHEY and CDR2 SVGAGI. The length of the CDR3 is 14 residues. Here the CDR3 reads CASRKIRQVYEQYF. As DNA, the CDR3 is TGTGCCAGCAGAAAGATCCGACAGGTCTACGAGCAGTACTTC.

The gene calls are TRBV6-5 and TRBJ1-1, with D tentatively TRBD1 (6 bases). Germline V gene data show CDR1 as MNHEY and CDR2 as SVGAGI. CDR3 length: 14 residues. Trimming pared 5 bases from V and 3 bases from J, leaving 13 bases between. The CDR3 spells CASSLGGGYTEAFF. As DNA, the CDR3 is TGTGCCAGCAGTCTAGGGGGAGGGTACACTGAAGCTTTCTTT.